This note documents a single T cell receptor (beta chain) sequence. The data were obtained in a study of blood T cell repertoires in COVID-19. Study-level information: Sites in the United States, Italy and Spain provided acute and convalescent COVID-19 samples. In each case, the material was cDNA or gDNA derived from T cells, B-cell-depleted T cells, or PBMCs.

Per the original methods: Amplification from reference gene primers served as the basis for estimated nucleated cell counts. Here immunoSEQ multiplex PCR was the method, and the copy in TCRdb shows in-frame clones only, minus some. V, J and clone size are taken as reported in that table, and D and trimming were inferred from the DNA itself. The profile shows about 170,000 clones, almost 85% of them singletons. The length of the CDR3 is 15 residues. CDR1 is MNHNS and CDR2 is SASEGT in the germline V gene. The germline V and J ends were trimmed by 2 bases and 5 bases, with 13 bases remaining between them.

The TCR originated in a man in his forties who had recovered from COVID-19. The chain is built from TRBV6-1 and TRBJ1-5; a possible D gene is TRBD1 (5 bases). The material sequenced was peripheral blood. CDR3 DNA sequence: TGTGCCAGCAGTGAATACCCAGGAGGGGATCAGCCCCAGCATTTT. Translation: CASSEYPGGDQPQHF.